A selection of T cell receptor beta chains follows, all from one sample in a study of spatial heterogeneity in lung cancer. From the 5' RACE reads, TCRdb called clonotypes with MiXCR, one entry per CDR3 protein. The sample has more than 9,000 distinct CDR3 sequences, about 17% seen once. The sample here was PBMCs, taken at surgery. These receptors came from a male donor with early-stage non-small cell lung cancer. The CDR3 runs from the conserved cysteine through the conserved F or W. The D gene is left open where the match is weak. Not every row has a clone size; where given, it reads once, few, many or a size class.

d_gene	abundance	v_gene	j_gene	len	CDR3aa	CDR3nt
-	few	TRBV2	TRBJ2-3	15	CASSRMGTSTDTQYF	TGTGCCAGCAGCCGAATGGGGACCTCCACAGATACGCAGTATTTT
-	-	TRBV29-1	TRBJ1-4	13	CSVAQGNNEKLFF	TGCAGCGTTGCACAGGGTAACAATGAAAAACTGTTTTTT
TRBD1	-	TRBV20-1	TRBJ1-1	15	CSARDKGQGFTEAFF	TGCAGTGCTAGAGATAAGGGACAGGGGTTCACTGAAGCTTTCTTT
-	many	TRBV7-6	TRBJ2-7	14	CASSWNSQSYEQYF	TGTGCCAGCAGCTGGAACAGCCAATCCTACGAGCAGTACTTC
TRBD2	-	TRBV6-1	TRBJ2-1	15	CASTRAGAPYNEQFF	TGTGCCAGCACTAGAGCGGGAGCCCCCTACAATGAGCAGTTCTTC
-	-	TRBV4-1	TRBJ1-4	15	CASSPQEGQVEKLFF	TGCGCCAGCAGCCCGCAGGAGGGGCAGGTTGAAAAACTGTTTTTT
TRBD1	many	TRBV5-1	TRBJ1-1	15	CASSSSDRGQSEAFF	TGCGCCAGCAGCTCCTCGGACAGGGGGCAAAGTGAAGCTTTCTTT
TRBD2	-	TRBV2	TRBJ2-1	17	CASSETGSGRRYNEQFF	TGTGCCAGCAGTGAAACGGGCAGCGGGAGAAGGTACAATGAGCAGTTCTTC
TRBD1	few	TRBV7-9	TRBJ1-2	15	CASSIPGQAFYGYTF	TGTGCCAGCAGCATCCCGGGACAGGCTTTCTATGGCTACACCTTC
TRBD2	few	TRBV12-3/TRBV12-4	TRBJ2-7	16	CASSLTTSGSRYEQYF	TGTGCCAGCAGTTTGACGACTAGCGGGAGCCGCTACGAGCAGTACTTC
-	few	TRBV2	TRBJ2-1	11	CASSEYPGGFF	TGTGCCAGCAGTGAATATCCCGGGGGGTTCTTC
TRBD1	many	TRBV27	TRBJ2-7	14	CASSVRDSHYEQYF	TGTGCCAGCAGTGTCCGGGACAGCCACTACGAGCAGTACTTC
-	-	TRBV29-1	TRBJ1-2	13	CSVEHSLSNGYTF	TGCAGCGTCGAACATTCCCTATCCAATGGCTACACCTTC
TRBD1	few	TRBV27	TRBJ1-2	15	CASSAPGQGVYGYTF	TGTGCCAGCAGTGCTCCGGGACAGGGTGTATATGGCTACACCTTC
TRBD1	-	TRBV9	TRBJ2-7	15	CASTVGTGGPYEQYF	TGTGCCAGCACCGTAGGGACAGGGGGCCCATACGAGCAGTACTTC
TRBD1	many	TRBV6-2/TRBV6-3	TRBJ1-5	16	CASSYLTGQVDQPQHF	TGTGCCAGCAGTTACTTGACCGGACAGGTGGATCAGCCCCAGCATTTT
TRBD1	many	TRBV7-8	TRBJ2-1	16	CASSLGAPGQTKEQFF	TGTGCCAGCAGCTTAGGCGCCCCGGGACAGACAAAAGAGCAGTTCTTC
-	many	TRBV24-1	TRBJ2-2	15	CATSDPTTPRGELFF	TGTGCCACCAGTGATCCCACAACCCCTCGCGGGGAGCTGTTTTTT
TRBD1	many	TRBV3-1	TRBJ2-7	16	CASSHFFPVDRAEQYF	TGTGCCAGCAGCCACTTTTTTCCGGTGGACAGGGCCGAGCAGTACTTC
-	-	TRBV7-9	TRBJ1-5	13	CASSPGGNRPQHF	TGTGCCAGCAGCCCCGGGGGCAATCGGCCCCAGCATTTT
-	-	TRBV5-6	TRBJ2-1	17	CASSPGPIIASYNEQFF	TGTGCCAGCAGCCCGGGCCCGATTATCGCCTCCTACAATGAGCAGTTCTTC
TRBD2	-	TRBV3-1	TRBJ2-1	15	CASSSSGSSYNEQFF	TGTGCCAGCAGCTCCAGCGGGAGCTCCTACAATGAGCAGTTCTTC
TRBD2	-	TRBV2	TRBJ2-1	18	CASSEGSLAGSSYNEQFF	TGTGCCAGCAGTGAGGGGTCCCTAGCGGGAAGCTCCTACAATGAGCAGTTCTTC
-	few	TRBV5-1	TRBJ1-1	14	CASSLVGAGTEAFF	TGCGCCAGCAGCTTGGTGGGGGCAGGAACTGAAGCTTTCTTT
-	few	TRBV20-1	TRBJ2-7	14	CSAREHEGIYEQYF	TGCAGTGCTAGAGAACACGAGGGGATCTACGAGCAGTACTTC
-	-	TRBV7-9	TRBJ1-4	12	CASSLYSEKLFF	TGTGCCAGCAGCTTGTATAGTGAAAAACTGTTTTTT
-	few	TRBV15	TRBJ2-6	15	CATSRDRGIYNVLTF	TGTGCCACCAGCAGAGATCGGGGGATATACAACGTCCTGACTTTC
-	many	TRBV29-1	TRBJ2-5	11	CSVEGKETQYF	TGCAGCGTTGAAGGGAAAGAGACCCAGTACTTC
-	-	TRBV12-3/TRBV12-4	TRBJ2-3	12	CASSIPPDTQYF	TGTGCCAGCAGTATCCCCCCGGATACGCAGTATTTT
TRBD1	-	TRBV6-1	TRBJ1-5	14	CASSTTGGLEPQHF	TGTGCCAGCAGTACAACAGGGGGCCTGGAGCCCCAGCATTTT
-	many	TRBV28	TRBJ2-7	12	CASSRASYEQYF	TGTGCCAGCAGTCGCGCCTCCTACGAGCAGTACTTC
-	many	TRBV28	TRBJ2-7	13	CASSLSYSYEQYF	TGTGCCAGCAGTTTATCTTACTCCTACGAGCAGTACTTC
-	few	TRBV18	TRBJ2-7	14	CASSLAIGTYEQYF	TGTGCCAGCTCACTGGCTATCGGGACCTACGAGCAGTACTTC
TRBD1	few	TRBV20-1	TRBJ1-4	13	CSARTGVGEKLFF	TGCAGTGCTCGGACAGGGGTTGGTGAAAAACTGTTTTTT
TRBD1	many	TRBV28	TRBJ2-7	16	CASKDPGQGLHYEQYF	TGTGCCAGCAAAGACCCGGGACAGGGGCTTCACTACGAGCAGTACTTC
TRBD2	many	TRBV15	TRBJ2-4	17	CATSPRTSGLTKNIQYF	TGTGCCACCAGCCCCAGGACTAGCGGACTAACCAAAAACATTCAGTACTTC
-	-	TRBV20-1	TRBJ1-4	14	CSAPARGRNEKLFF	TGCAGTGCTCCCGCGCGGGGGCGAAATGAAAAACTGTTTTTT
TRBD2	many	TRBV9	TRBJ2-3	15	CASSVVGAGGGTQYF	TGTGCCAGCAGCGTAGTCGGCGCGGGAGGCGGTACGCAGTATTTT
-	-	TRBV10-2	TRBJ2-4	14	CASSDPVGDNIQYF	TGCGCCAGCAGTGACCCCGTGGGGGATAACATTCAGTACTTC
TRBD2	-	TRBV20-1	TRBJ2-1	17	CSARGPSGRISYNEQFF	TGCAGTGCTAGAGGCCCTAGCGGGAGGATATCCTACAATGAGCAGTTCTTC